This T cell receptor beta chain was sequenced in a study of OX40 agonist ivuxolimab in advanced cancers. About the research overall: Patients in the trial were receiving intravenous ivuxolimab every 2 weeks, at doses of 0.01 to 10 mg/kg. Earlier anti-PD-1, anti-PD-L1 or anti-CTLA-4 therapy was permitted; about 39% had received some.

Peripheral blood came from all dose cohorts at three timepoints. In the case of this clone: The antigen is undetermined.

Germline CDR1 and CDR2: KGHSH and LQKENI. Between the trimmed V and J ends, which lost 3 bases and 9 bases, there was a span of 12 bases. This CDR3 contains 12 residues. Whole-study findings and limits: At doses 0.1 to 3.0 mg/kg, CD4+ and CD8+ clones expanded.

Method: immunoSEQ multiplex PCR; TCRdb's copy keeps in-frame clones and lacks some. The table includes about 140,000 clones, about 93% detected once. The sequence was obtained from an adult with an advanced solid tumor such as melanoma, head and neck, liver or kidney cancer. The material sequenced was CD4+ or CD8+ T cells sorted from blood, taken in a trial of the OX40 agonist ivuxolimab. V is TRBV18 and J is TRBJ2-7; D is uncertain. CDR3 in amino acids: CASSPDAPGQYF. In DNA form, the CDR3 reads TGTGCCAGCTCACCGGACGCCCCCGGGCAGTACTTC.